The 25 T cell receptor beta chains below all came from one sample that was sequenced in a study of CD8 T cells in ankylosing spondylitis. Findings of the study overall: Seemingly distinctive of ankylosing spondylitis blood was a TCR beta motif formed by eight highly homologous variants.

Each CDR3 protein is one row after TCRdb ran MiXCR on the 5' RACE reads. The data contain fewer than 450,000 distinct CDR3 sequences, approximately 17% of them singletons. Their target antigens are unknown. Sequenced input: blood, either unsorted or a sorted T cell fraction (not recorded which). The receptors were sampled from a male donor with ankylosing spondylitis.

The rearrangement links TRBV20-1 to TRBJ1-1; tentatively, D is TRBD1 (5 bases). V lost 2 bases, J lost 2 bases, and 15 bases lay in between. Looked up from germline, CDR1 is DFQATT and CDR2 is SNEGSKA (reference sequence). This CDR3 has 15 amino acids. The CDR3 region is CSARPPEGSNTEAFF. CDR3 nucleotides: TGCAGTGCTAGACCTCCGGAGGGGTCAAACACTGAAGCTTTCTTT.

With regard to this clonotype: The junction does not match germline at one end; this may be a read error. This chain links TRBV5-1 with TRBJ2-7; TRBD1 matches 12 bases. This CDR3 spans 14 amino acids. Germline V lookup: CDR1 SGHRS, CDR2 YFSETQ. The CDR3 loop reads CASSPQGQGATGHF. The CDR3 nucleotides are TGCGCCAGCAGCCCCCAGGGACAGGGGGCAACGGGGCACTTC.

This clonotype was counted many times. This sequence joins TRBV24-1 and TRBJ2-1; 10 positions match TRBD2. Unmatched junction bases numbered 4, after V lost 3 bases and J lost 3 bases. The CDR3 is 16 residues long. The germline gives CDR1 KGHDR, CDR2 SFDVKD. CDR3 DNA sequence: TGTGCCACCAGTGATCCAGCGGGAGGGGGCTACAATGAGCAGTTCTTC. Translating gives CATSDPAGGGYNEQFF.

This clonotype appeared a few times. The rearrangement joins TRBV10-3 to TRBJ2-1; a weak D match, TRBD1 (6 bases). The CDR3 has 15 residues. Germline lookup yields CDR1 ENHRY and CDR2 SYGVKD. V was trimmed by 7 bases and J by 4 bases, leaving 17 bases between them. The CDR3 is CAIKETGTMYNEQFF. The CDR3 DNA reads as TGTGCCATCAAAGAAACCGGGACAATGTACAATGAGCAGTTCTTC.

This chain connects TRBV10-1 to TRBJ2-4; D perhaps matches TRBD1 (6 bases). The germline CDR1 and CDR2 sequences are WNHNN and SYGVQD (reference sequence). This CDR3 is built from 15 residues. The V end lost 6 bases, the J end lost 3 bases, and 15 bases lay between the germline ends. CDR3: CASSERTVGKNIQYF. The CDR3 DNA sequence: TGCGCCAGCAGCGAGAGGACAGTAGGCAAAAACATTCAGTACTTC.

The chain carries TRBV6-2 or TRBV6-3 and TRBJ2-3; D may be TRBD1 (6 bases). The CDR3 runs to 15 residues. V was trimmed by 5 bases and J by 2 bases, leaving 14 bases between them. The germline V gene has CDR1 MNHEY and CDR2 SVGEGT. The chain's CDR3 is CASSPGTRITDTQYF. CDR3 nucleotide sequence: TGTGCCAGCAGTCCCGGGACAAGAATCACAGATACGCAGTATTTT.

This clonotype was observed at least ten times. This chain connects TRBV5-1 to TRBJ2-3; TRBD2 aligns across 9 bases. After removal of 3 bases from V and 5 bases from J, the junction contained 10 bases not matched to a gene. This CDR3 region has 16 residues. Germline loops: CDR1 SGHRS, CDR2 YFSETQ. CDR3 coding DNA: TGCGCCAGCAGCTCCCTTAGCGGGAGCGCCGTAGATACGCAGTATTTT. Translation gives CASSSLSGSAVDTQYF.

CDR3 loop: CASSLGGQLNEKLFF. The CDR3 DNA is TGTGCCAGCAGCCTTGGGGGACAGCTTAATGAAAAACTGTTTTTT. V and J are TRBV7-2 and TRBJ1-4; 7 nucleotides match TRBD1. Germline trimming cut 5 bases from V and 4 bases from J; bases unmatched to any gene: 7. The germline gives CDR1 SGHTA, CDR2 FQGNSA. CDR3 length: 15 residues.

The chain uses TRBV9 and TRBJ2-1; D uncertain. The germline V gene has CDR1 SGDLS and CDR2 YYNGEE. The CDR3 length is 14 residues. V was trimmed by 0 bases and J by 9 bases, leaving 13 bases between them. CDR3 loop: CASSVGRGDGEQFF. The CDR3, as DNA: TGTGCCAGCAGCGTAGGGCGCGGAGATGGTGAGCAGTTCTTC.

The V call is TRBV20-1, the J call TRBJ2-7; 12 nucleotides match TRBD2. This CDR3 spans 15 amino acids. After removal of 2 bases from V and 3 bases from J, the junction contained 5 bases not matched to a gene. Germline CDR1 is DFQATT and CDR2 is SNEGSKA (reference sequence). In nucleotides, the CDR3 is TGCAGTGCTAGAAGTGCTAGCGGGAGGGACTACGAGCAGTACTTC. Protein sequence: CSARSASGRDYEQYF.

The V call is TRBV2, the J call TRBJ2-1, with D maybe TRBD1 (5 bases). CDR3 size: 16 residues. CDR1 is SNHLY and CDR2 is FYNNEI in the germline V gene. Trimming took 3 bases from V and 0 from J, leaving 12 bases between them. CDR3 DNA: TGTGCCAGCAGTGAGTCAAGGGGTAGCTCCTACAATGAGCAGTTCTTC. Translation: CASSESRGSSYNEQFF. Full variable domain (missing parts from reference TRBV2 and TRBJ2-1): EPEVTQTPSHQVTQMGQEVILRCVPISNHLYFYWYRQILGQKVEFLVSFYNNEISEKSEIFDDQFSVERPDGSNFTLKIRSTKLEDSAMYFCASSESRGSSYNEQFFGPGTRLTVL.

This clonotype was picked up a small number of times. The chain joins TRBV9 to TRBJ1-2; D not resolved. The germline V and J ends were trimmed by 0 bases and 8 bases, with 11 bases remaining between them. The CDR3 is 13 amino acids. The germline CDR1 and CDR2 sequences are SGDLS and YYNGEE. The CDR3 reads CASSVDGVWGYTF. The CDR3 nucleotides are TGTGCCAGCAGCGTAGACGGGGTATGGGGCTACACCTTC.

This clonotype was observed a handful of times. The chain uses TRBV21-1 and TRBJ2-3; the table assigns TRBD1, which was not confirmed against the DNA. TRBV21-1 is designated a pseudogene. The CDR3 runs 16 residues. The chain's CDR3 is CASCLGTAGRIGTQYF. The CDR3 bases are TGTGCCAGCTGTCTCGGGACAGCAGGCCGAATAGGGACGCAGTATTTT.

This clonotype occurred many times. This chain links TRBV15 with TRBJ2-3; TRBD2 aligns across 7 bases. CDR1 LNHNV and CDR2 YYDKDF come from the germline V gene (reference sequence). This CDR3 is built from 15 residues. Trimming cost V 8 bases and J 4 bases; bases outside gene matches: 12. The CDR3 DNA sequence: TGTGCCACCGGAAAACGGCGGGAGAGGGCAGATACGCAGTATTTT. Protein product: CATGKRRERADTQYF.

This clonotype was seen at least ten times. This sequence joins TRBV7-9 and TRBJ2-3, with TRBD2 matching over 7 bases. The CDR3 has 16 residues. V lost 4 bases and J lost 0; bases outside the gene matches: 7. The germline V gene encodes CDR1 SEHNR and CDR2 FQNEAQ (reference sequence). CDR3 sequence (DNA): TGTGCCAGCAGCTATGCAGCGGGACTTAGCACAGATACGCAGTATTTT. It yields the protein CASSYAAGLSTDTQYF.

In nucleotides, the CDR3 is TGCAGTGCTGCCTTAACAGGGGGCACGGGTGGCTACACCTTC. Translated, it gives CSAALTGGTGGYTF. This chain links TRBV20-1 with TRBJ1-2, with 9 bases fitting TRBD1. The CDR3 covers 14 residues. Germline loops: CDR1 DFQATT, CDR2 SNEGSKA (reference sequence). J was trimmed by 7 bases and V by 5 bases; bases with no gene match: 11.

The CDR3 is CASSLQTGGYNEQFF. CDR3 coding DNA: TGTGCCAGCAGCCTTCAGACAGGGGGGTACAATGAGCAGTTCTTC. V usage is TRBV7-2 and J usage is TRBJ2-1; 9 bases line up with TRBD1. The CDR3 is 15 residues long. CDR1 is SGHTA, CDR2 FQGNSA, per germline. V lost 5 bases and J lost 4; bases outside the gene matches: 6.

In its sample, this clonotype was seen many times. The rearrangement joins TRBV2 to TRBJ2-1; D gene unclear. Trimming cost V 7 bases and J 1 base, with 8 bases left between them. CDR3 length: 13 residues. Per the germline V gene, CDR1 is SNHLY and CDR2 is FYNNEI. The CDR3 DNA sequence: TGTGCCAGCATGGTTGGATCCTACAATGAGCAGTTCTTC. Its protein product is CASMVGSYNEQFF.

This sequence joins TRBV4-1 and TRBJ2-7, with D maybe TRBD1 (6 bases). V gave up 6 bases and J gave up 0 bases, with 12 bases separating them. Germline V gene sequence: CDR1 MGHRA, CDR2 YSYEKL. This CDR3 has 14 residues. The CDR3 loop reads CASSGTTLSYEQYF. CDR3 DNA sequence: TGCGCCAGCAGTGGGACAACTCTCTCCTACGAGCAGTACTTC.

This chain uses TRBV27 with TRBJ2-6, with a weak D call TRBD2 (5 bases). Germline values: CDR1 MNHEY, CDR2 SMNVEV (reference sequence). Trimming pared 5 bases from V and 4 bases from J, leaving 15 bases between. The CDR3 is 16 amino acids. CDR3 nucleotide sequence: TGTGCCAGCAGTACCACCCGCGGGTCGGGGGCCAACGTCCTGACTTTC. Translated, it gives CASSTTRGSGANVLTF.

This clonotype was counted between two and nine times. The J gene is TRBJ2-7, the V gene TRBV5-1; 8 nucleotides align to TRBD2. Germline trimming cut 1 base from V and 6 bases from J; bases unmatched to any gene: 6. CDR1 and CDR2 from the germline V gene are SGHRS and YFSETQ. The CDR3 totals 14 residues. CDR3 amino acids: CASSLREGLSEQYF. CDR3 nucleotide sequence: TGCGCCAGCAGCTTGCGGGAGGGCCTCTCCGAGCAGTACTTC.

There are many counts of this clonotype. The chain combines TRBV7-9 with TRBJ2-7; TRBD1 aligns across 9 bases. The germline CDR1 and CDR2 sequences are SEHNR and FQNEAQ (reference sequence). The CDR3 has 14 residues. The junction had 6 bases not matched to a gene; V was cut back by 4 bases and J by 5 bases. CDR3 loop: CASSYGTGYDEQYF. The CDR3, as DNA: TGTGCCAGCAGCTACGGGACAGGGTACGACGAGCAGTACTTC.

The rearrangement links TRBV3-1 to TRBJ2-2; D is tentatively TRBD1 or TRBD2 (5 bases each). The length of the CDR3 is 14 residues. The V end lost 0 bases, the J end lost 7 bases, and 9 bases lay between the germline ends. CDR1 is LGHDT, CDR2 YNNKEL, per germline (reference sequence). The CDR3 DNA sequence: TGTGCCAGCAGCCAAGATGGGGGAGTCGGGGAGCTGTTTTTT. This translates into CASSQDGGVGELFF.

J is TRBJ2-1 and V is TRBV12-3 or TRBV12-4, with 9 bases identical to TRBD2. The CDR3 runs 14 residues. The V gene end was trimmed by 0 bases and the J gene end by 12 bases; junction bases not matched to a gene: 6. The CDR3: CASSLAGALAGQFF. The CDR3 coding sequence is TGTGCCAGCAGTTTAGCAGGGGCACTAGCGGGGCAGTTCTTC.

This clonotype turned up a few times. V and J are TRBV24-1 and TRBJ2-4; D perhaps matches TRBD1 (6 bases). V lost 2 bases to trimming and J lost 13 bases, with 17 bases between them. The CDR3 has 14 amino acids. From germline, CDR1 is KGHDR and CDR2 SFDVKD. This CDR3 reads CATSDSHRVGAQYF. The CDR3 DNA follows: TGTGCCACCAGTGATTCCCACAGGGTAGGGGCGCAGTACTTC.